This T cell receptor beta chain is from a study of early T cells in non-severe SARS-CoV-2 infection. Study-wide context: Chains stayed unpaired after sequencing of bulk RNA from unsorted whole blood.

The V gene's germline CDR1 is SGHKS and CDR2 YYEKEE (reference sequence). V lost 1 base and J 3 bases, leaving 11 bases between the germline ends. The CDR3 has 14 amino acids. Researchers tagged individual cDNA molecules with unique molecular identifiers. TCRdb independently ran MiXCR on the 5' RACE reads; one entry per CDR3 protein. The repertoire holds some 82,000 distinct CDR3 sequences, with about 12% as singletons. Study-level results: VDJdb matching, biased toward anti-spike CD8 responses, missed private and CD4 specificities.

With regard to this clonotype: Its antigen is unknown.

Material: whole blood, obtained at baseline. The source is an adult who was a healthcare worker with PCR-confirmed SARS-CoV-2 infection or an uninfected control (not recorded which). The chain uses TRBV5-5 and TRBJ2-7; a possible D gene is TRBD2 (6 bases). The CDR3 DNA reads as TGTGCCAGCAGCTTGCGGGAGTTTATCTACGAGCAGTACTTC. Its protein is CASSLREFIYEQYF.